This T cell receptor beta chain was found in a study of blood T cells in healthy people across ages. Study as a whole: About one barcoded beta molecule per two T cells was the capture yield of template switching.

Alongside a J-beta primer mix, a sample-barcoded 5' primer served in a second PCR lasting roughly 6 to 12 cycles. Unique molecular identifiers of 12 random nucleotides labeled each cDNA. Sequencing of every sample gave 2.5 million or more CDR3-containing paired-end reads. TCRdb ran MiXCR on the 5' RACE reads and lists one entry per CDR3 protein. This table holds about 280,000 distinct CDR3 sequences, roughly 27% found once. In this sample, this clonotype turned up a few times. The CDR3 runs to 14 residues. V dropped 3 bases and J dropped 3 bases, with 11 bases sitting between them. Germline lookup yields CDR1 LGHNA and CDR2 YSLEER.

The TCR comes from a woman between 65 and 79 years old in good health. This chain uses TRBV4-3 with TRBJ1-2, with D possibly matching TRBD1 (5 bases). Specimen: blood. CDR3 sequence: CASSQDGTDYGYTF. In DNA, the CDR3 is TGCGCCAGCAGCCAGGACGGGACTGACTATGGCTACACCTTC.